A single sample gave rise to the 7 T cell receptor beta chains below, sequenced in a study of spatial heterogeneity in lung cancer. MiXCR, applied by TCRdb to the 5' RACE reads, yields one record per CDR3 protein. Here the sample spans 2,000 to 2,500 distinct CDR3 sequences, about 12% being singletons. Time point here: sample taken at primary tumor resection. Unsorted samples of tumor, nontumor lung or frozen PBMC had their whole RNA sequenced. Sequenced here: normal lung tissue next to the tumor, sampled at surgery. Source of these receptors: a male donor with early-stage non-small cell lung cancer.

Judged by abundance, this clonotype is medium-sized. This beta chain is a stray read from a library made for alpha chains; its abundance is not meaningful. The chain links TRBV6-6 to TRBJ2-1; TRBD2 might be the D (5 bases). CDR1 and CDR2 from the germline V gene are MNHNY and SVGAGI (reference sequence). This CDR3 is built from 12 residues. V gave up 10 bases and J gave up 5 bases, with 12 bases separating them. CDR3 residues: CATGRGNNEQFF. The DNA of the CDR3 is TGTGCCACCGGCCGGGGTAACAATGAGCAGTTCTTC.

By share, this clonotype ranks as medium-sized. This beta chain is a stray read from a library made for alpha chains; its abundance is not meaningful. The chain couples TRBV12-3 or TRBV12-4 to TRBJ1-2, with D tentatively TRBD1 (5 bases). V dropped 7 bases and J dropped 8 bases, with 17 bases sitting between them. This CDR3 contains 13 residues. The CDR3 is CASTTFIWDGYTF. The CDR3 DNA is TGTGCCAGCACCACTTTTATATGGGACGGCTACACCTTC.

This clonotype was recorded many times. Since it is a stray read in a library aimed at alpha chains, this beta chain has a size that is not meaningful. This chain uses TRBV2 with TRBJ1-1; D ambiguous. The V gene's germline CDR1 is SNHLY and CDR2 FYNNEI. The V and J ends lost 3 bases and 5 bases respectively, with 10 bases between them. This CDR3 has 13 residues. The CDR3 loop is CASSDNWGTEAFF. The CDR3 nucleotides read TGTGCCAGCAGTGATAACTGGGGAACTGAAGCTTTCTTT.

This clonotype was observed many times. The library was built for alpha chains, so this beta chain is an off-target read and its size means little. V usage is TRBV2 and J usage is TRBJ2-5, with D maybe TRBD2 (6 bases). The CDR3 spans 14 residues. V dropped 4 bases and J dropped 4 bases, with 13 bases sitting between them. CDR1 is SNHLY, CDR2 FYNNEI, per germline. As DNA, the CDR3 is TGTGCCAGCAGTGTTGGAGGGGTGGTAGAGACCCAGTACTTC. Protein product: CASSVGGVVETQYF.

This clonotype qualifies as medium-sized. This beta chain came through as a stray read in a library set up for alpha chains, and its size says little. The chain uses TRBV5-1 and TRBJ2-7, with TRBD2 matching over 9 bases. J was trimmed by 6 bases and V by 3 bases; bases with no gene match: 4. Germline V lookup: CDR1 SGHRS, CDR2 YFSETQ. The CDR3 spans 13 residues. In nucleotides, the CDR3 is TGCGCCAGCAGCTCGTCTAGCGGGATCGAGCAGTACTTC. It yields the protein CASSSSSGIEQYF.

This clonotype qualifies as medium-sized. Being off target in a library aimed at alpha chains, this beta chain has a size of little meaning. This rearrangement joins TRBV2 to TRBJ1-2; D is uncertain. V dropped 0 bases and J dropped 6 bases, with 11 bases sitting between them. The V gene's germline CDR1 is SNHLY and CDR2 FYNNEI. This CDR3 comprises 14 residues. CDR3 loop: CASSEAKTGHGYTF. CDR3 coding DNA: TGTGCCAGCAGTGAAGCCAAGACTGGTCATGGCTACACCTTC. Complete variable domain (other parts from reference TRBV2 and TRBJ1-2): EPEVTQTPSHQVTQMGQEVILRCVPISNHLYFYWYRQILGQKVEFLVSFYNNEISEKSEIFDDQFSVERPDGSNFTLKIRSTKLEDSAMYFCASSEAKTGHGYTFGSGTRLTVV.

By share of the sample, this clonotype is medium-sized. This beta chain is an off-target read within a library intended for alpha chains, so its frequency means little. The chain employs TRBV20-1 and TRBJ2-3; 8 nucleotides align to TRBD1. Germline V gene data show CDR1 as DFQATT and CDR2 as SNEGSKA (reference sequence). The J segment lost 8 bases and the V segment lost 5 bases, leaving 9 bases of the junction unmatched. CDR3 length equals 13 residues. This CDR3 reads CSASVTGAPTQYF. As DNA, the CDR3 is TGCAGTGCTTCGGTGACAGGGGCGCCTACGCAGTATTTT.